This TCR beta chain came from a study of T-cell memory formation after mild COVID-19. Study background: In these data, TCR clusters were largely donor specific.

This clonotype showed up just a few times. The antigen remains unidentified. Constant-segment primers served in 5'RACE that generated TCR alpha and TCR beta cDNA libraries bearing sample barcodes and UMIs. TCRdb recomputed calls from the 5' RACE reads with MiXCR, one row per CDR3 protein. The profile shows roughly 240,000 distinct CDR3 sequences, around 15% of them singletons. The CDR3 has 13 residues. Trimming cost V 0 bases and J 4 bases, with 6 bases left between them. Germline CDR1 SGHRS, CDR2 YFSETQ. General study findings and limits: Mostly located in CM and EM were contracting CD4+ clones, with contracting CD8+ clones located in EMRA.

The V and J genes are TRBV5-1 and TRBJ2-3; no definite D call. This receptor was identified in a man younger than 35 who had mild COVID-19 (a few samples of this study predate the infection). Cell type and time point are not known. The sequencing input was PBMCs or a T cell subset sorted from them (not recorded which). CDR3 in DNA: TGCGCCAGCAGCTTGGAGGTGGCAGATACGCAGTATTTT. This encodes CASSLEVADTQYF.